What follows are 31 T cell receptor beta chains derived from one specimen sequenced in a study of regulatory T cells in long-lasting Graves disease. With iRepertoire HTBI primers and Arm-PCR of CDR3 regions, TCR beta libraries were built. From the multiplex PCR reads, TCRdb called clonotypes with MiXCR, one entry per CDR3 protein. The profile shows 370,000 or so distinct CDR3 sequences, around 15% of them singletons. Time point indicated: newly diagnosed GD, antithyroid drugs for less than 3 months. The TCR library used RNA extracted from PBMCs. The data were also submitted as part of a second study, on T cells in Graves' hyperthyroidism and ophthalmopathy.

Sequences were derived from peripheral blood mononuclear cells (PBMCs), sampled at new diagnosis, from a patient treated with antithyroid drugs. All receptors come from a woman younger than 35 with Graves disease.

This clonotype was picked up a small number of times. The chain combines TRBV20-1 with TRBJ2-3; 7 bases map to TRBD1. The CDR3 length is 13 residues. The ends lost 6 bases at V and 1 base at J; junction bases unmatched: 4. In germline, CDR1 is DFQATT, CDR2 SNEGSKA (reference sequence). The CDR3 nucleotides read TGCAGTGCCATAACAGGGGGCACAGATACGCAGTATTTT. It is translated as CSAITGGTDTQYF.

This clonotype was counted many times. J is TRBJ2-1 and V is TRBV5-1; D is undetermined. Trimming stripped 0 bases from V and 0 bases from J, with 7 bases between. CDR1 and CDR2 from the germline V gene are SGHRS and YFSETQ. This CDR3 has 15 residues. The DNA of the CDR3 is TGCGCCAGCAGCTTGGGCCGGGCCTCCTACAATGAGCAGTTCTTC. It yields the protein CASSLGRASYNEQFF. The entire variable domain, with the rest obtained from reference TRBV5-1 and TRBJ2-1, is as follows: KAGVTQTPRYLIKTRGQQVTLSCSPISGHRSVSWYQQTPGQGLQFLFEYFSETQRNKGNFPGRFSGRQFSNSRSEMNVSTLELGDSALYLCASSLGRASYNEQFFGPGTRLTVL.

The chain recombines TRBV6-1 with TRBJ2-1; 7 bases fit TRBD1. Germline CDR1 reads MNHNS; CDR2 reads SASEGT. The CDR3 runs 15 residues. V dropped 6 bases and J dropped 2; count of bases not matched to a gene: 7. The CDR3 coding sequence is TGTGCCAGCAGCAAAACACAGGGGACCTACAATGAGCAGTTCTTC. The encoded protein is CASSKTQGTYNEQFF.

There are many counts of this clonotype. This chain links TRBV5-1 with TRBJ2-1, with 9 bases matching TRBD1. The V and J ends lost 0 bases and 9 bases, in that order; junction bases with no gene match: 4. CDR1 is SGHRS, CDR2 YFSETQ, per germline. This CDR3 has 14 amino acids. The CDR3 reads CASSLEQGASEQFF. The DNA for the CDR3 is TGCGCCAGCAGCTTGGAACAGGGGGCTAGTGAGCAGTTCTTC.

This clonotype was counted at least ten times. V usage is TRBV2 and J usage is TRBJ2-7; unclear D gene. Germline V gene lookup returns CDR1 SNHLY and CDR2 FYNNEI. V lost 6 bases to trimming and J lost 2 bases, with 26 bases between them. CDR3 length: 18 amino acids. The CDR3: CASSSSTQIYQRPYEQYF. As DNA, the CDR3 is TGTGCCAGCAGCAGCTCTACCCAGATCTACCAGCGACCCTACGAGCAGTACTTC.

Only a few counts were recorded for this clonotype. This rearrangement joins TRBV20-1 to TRBJ1-5; no clear D gene. Germline CDR1 reads DFQATT; CDR2 reads SNEGSKA (reference sequence). The CDR3 loop spans 13 amino acids. The V end was cut by 2 bases, the J end by 0 bases, with 5 bases between. CDR3 residues: CSARSISNQPQHF. In DNA form, the CDR3 reads TGCAGTGCTAGAAGTATTAGCAATCAGCCCCAGCATTTT.

This clonotype was detected many times. The chain has TRBV11-1 and TRBJ1-1; D is unclear. V was trimmed by 5 bases and J by 3 bases, leaving 10 bases between them. Germline V gene sequence: CDR1 SGHAT, CDR2 FQDESV (reference sequence). The CDR3 is 13 amino acids. DNA for the CDR3: TGTGCCAGCAGCCACGCTGGGGACACTGAAGCTTTCTTT. This encodes CASSHAGDTEAFF.

J is TRBJ1-5 and V is TRBV30; possible D gene TRBD1, 5 bases. The ends were cut back, 1 base at V and 5 bases at J, with 15 bases in the middle. Germline V gives CDR1 GTSNPN, CDR2 SVGIG (reference sequence). This CDR3 is built from 15 residues. The chain's CDR3 is CAWSDSRQGYQPQHF. Here the CDR3 DNA reads TGTGCCTGGAGTGACTCCCGGCAGGGTTATCAGCCCCAGCATTTT.

This clonotype has ten or more counts. The chain couples TRBV7-3 to TRBJ2-5; 7 bases fit TRBD2. Losses at the gene ends were 5 bases for V and 5 bases for J; bases not matched to a gene: 8. CDR3 size: 14 residues. Per the germline V gene, CDR1 is SGHTA and CDR2 is FQGTGA. CDR3 bases: TGTGCCAGCAGCCCCTCCCTAGCGGAGGAGACCCAGTACTTC. This encodes CASSPSLAEETQYF.

The rearrangement joins TRBV27 to TRBJ2-3; 14 bases fit TRBD2. This CDR3 comprises 15 residues. In germline, CDR1 is MNHEY, CDR2 SMNVEV (reference sequence). J gave up 13 bases and V 7 bases, and 13 bases lay outside the gene matches. DNA of the CDR3: TGTGCCAGCACCTCCGGGACTAGCGGGGGCCCGGGAAAGTATTTT. Amino acids: CASTSGTSGGPGKYF.

This clonotype was recorded at least ten times. This chain joins TRBV5-1 and TRBJ2-7, with D hard to call. V shed 0 bases and J shed 1 base, with 11 bases lying between them. The CDR3 is 15 amino acids. Germline CDR1 SGHRS, CDR2 YFSETQ. CDR3 loop: CASSLESGMSYEQYF. DNA of the CDR3: TGCGCCAGCAGCTTGGAGTCTGGCATGTCCTACGAGCAGTACTTC.

This clonotype occurred a few times. The rearrangement joins TRBV12-3 or TRBV12-4 to TRBJ1-1, with TRBD1 matching 10 bases. Trimming took 6 bases from V and 4 from J; bases not matched to a gene: 5. The length of the CDR3 is 14 residues. The CDR3 sequence: CASRDRGLFTEAFF. As DNA, the CDR3 is TGTGCCAGCAGAGACAGGGGGCTGTTCACTGAAGCTTTCTTT.

The sample holds many counts of this clonotype. V is TRBV6-1 and J is TRBJ2-3; the D gene is possibly TRBD1 (7 bases). Germline CDR1 and CDR2: MNHNS and SASEGT. V lost 0 bases and J lost 4, with 20 bases in between. The CDR3 spans 18 residues. DNA for the CDR3: TGTGCCAGCAGTGAAGCGCCCGTCAGGGGGGCCCGCGCAGATACGCAGTATTTT. This gives the protein CASSEAPVRGARADTQYF.

This clonotype was seen repeatedly, ten times or more. The chain is built from TRBV12-3 or TRBV12-4 and TRBJ1-1; no firm D call. Deletions cut 6 bases from V and 5 bases from J, with 4 bases between. The CDR3 is 10 residues long. CDR3 sequence: CASSRTEAFF. CDR3 nucleotide sequence: TGTGCCAGCAGCCGTACTGAAGCTTTCTTT.

This clonotype was detected many times. The chain uses TRBV3-1 and TRBJ1-2, with D possibly matching TRBD1 (5 bases). V was trimmed by 4 bases and J by 8 bases, leaving 23 bases between them. CDR1 LGHDT and CDR2 YNNKEL come from the germline V gene (reference sequence). The CDR3 has 16 amino acids. The CDR3 reads CASSPPVGPGREGYTF. The CDR3 nucleotides read TGTGCCAGCAGCCCGCCGGTCGGTCCAGGGAGAGAGGGCTACACCTTC.

This clonotype was counted between two and nine times. The junction differs from germline at one of its ends, possibly a read error. The V gene is TRBV6-1, the J gene TRBJ2-1; tentative D call: TRBD2 (6 bases). The germline V gene has CDR1 MNHNS and CDR2 SASEGT. The CDR3 totals 13 residues. The CDR3 sequence: CVSQRVSYNEQFF. DNA of the CDR3: TGTGTCAGCCAGCGGGTCTCCTACAATGAGCAGTTCTTC.

This clonotype was counted ten times or more. CDR3 residues: CASSLVSGVFNNEQFF. For the CDR3, the DNA is TGTGCCAGCAGCTTAGTTTCAGGAGTCTTCAACAATGAGCAGTTCTTC. The rearrangement links TRBV7-9 to TRBJ2-1, with no clear D. The ends were cut back, 1 base at V and 5 bases at J, with 15 bases in the middle. The CDR3 spans 16 residues. CDR1 is SEHNR and CDR2 is FQNEAQ in the germline V gene (reference sequence).

In its sample, this clonotype was seen many times. J is TRBJ1-1 and V is TRBV20-1; no clear D gene. The CDR3 sequence is 18 residues long. V was shortened by 4 bases and J by 1 base, with 25 bases between the two germline ends. From germline, CDR1 is DFQATT and CDR2 SNEGSKA (reference sequence). CDR3 residues: CSAMTQTPPGLPNTEAFF. CDR3 in DNA: TGCAGTGCTATGACCCAAACCCCACCCGGGCTACCGAACACTGAAGCTTTCTTT.

Notes on this clonotype: A much larger clonotype is one base distant, so this may be a read error. This sequence joins TRBV28 and TRBJ1-2, with 7 bases identical to TRBD1. This CDR3 spans 14 amino acids. Germline values: CDR1 MDHEN, CDR2 SYDVKM. The CDR3 sequence is CASSSPGQWSGYAF. CDR3 DNA sequence: TGTGCCAGCAGTTCGCCGGGACAGTGGTCCGGCTACGCCTTC.

The table lists this clonotype with many counts. The chain carries TRBV15 and TRBJ1-1; the D is unclear. V was clipped by 1 base and J by 2 bases, with 8 bases between them. CDR3 length: 14 amino acids. The germline V gene encodes CDR1 LNHNV and CDR2 YYDKDF (reference sequence). This CDR3 reads CATSRGRVNTEAFF. CDR3 nucleotides: TGTGCCACCAGCAGAGGGAGGGTCAACACTGAAGCTTTCTTT.

This clonotype was detected many times. This rearrangement joins TRBV3-1 to TRBJ2-2; D gene uncertain. Trimming shortened V by 2 bases and J by 7 bases, and 11 bases separated the two germline ends. The germline gives CDR1 LGHDT, CDR2 YNNKEL (reference sequence). The CDR3 has 14 residues. DNA of the CDR3: TGTGCCAGCAGCCAAACCAATGAGTACGGGGAGCTGTTTTTT. Its translation is CASSQTNEYGELFF.

At least ten counts were recorded for this clonotype. The chain joins TRBV30 to TRBJ2-7; 10 nucleotides agree with TRBD1. Looked up from germline, CDR1 is GTSNPN and CDR2 is SVGIG (reference sequence). The CDR3 spans 14 residues. The junction had 14 bases not matched to a gene; V was cut back by 8 bases and J by 7 bases. The CDR3 loop is CAGGVGTGVGEQYF. The CDR3 nucleotides read TGTGCCGGAGGGGTCGGGACAGGGGTGGGAGAGCAGTACTTC.

This clonotype was picked up many times. One end of the junction is discordant with germline, which a read error may explain. This CDR3 reads CASSLSRAGDTQYF. CDR3 DNA sequence: TGTGCTAGCAGCTTAAGCAGGGCGGGCGATACGCAGTATTTT. The V and J genes are TRBV7-7 and TRBJ2-3; D possibly matches TRBD1 or TRBD2 (5 bases each). Per the germline V gene, CDR1 is SSHAT and CDR2 is FNYEAQ (reference sequence). This CDR3 contains 14 residues.

This clonotype has just a few counts. The rearrangement links TRBV27 to TRBJ1-5; 8 nucleotides agree with TRBD1. The CDR3 is 18 amino acids. The trim removed 4 bases at V and 2 bases at J, leaving 13 bases unmatched. Germline assignment: CDR1 MNHEY and CDR2 SMNVEV (reference sequence). Here the CDR3 reads CASSWLWTGPMGNQPQHF. The CDR3 region has the DNA TGTGCCAGCAGTTGGCTCTGGACAGGGCCTATGGGCAATCAGCCCCAGCATTTT.

This clonotype was seen ten or more times. The V call is TRBV2, the J call TRBJ2-5, with 10 bases matching TRBD2. This CDR3 is built from 16 residues. With 6 bases clipped from V and 4 bases from J, the junction kept 11 bases outside the gene matches. Germline lookup yields CDR1 SNHLY and CDR2 FYNNEI. CDR3 loop: CASRGSSGGALETQYF. The CDR3 region has the DNA TGTGCCAGCAGGGGCTCGAGCGGGGGGGCCCTAGAGACCCAGTACTTC.

The chain carries TRBV19 and TRBJ1-5; D may be TRBD1 (5 bases). This CDR3 contains 14 residues. V lost 6 bases, J lost 6 bases, and 15 bases lay in between. From germline, CDR1 is LNHDA and CDR2 SQIVND (reference sequence). The CDR3 is CASRGTVGTQPQHF. CDR3 nucleotide sequence: TGTGCCAGTAGGGGGACGGTGGGAACTCAGCCCCAGCATTTT.

A single count supports this clonotype. The chain has TRBV13 and TRBJ2-1, with TRBD1 matching 7 bases. With V trimmed by 9 bases and J by 10 bases, 15 bases remained unmatched. Germline CDR1 is PRHDT and CDR2 is FYEKMQ (reference sequence). The CDR3 is 14 amino acids. CDR3 DNA: TGTGCCAGTAGACAGGGCTTGGGCTCCTACGAGCAGTTCTTC. It encodes CASRQGLGSYEQFF.

This clonotype has ten or more counts. The rearrangement links TRBV4-2 to TRBJ1-1, with D perhaps matching TRBD1 (5 bases). CDR1 and CDR2 (germline): LGHNA, YNFKEQ. V lost 2 bases and J 3 bases, leaving 10 bases between the germline ends. The CDR3 contains 14 residues. The CDR3, as DNA: TGTGCCAGCAGCCAATCATCGGGGGACACTGAAGCTTTCTTT. The encoded protein is CASSQSSGDTEAFF.

Points on this clonotype: This is likely a read error, given that the CDR3 carries no conserved phenylalanine or tryptophan at its end. The rearrangement links TRBV6-1 to TRBJ2-7; 9 bases are shared with TRBD1. The CDR3 runs 14 residues. Germline CDR1 and CDR2: MNHNS and SASEGT. Germline trimming cut 5 bases from V and 3 bases from J; bases unmatched to any gene: 5. CDR3 nucleotides: TGTGCCAGCAGTAAACAGGGGGCTAACTACGAGCAGTACCTC. Residues: CASSKQGANYEQYL.

Turning to this clonotype: With a far larger clone one base away, a read error is the likely cause. The V call is TRBV12-3 or TRBV12-4, the J call TRBJ2-2; a possible D gene is TRBD2 (6 bases). The CDR3 is 13 residues long. CDR3 amino acids: CASSLGNTGGLFF. CDR3 coding DNA: TGTGCCAGCAGTTTGGGGAACACCGGGGGGCTGTTTTTT.

The genes are TRBV7-2 and TRBJ1-4, with 7 bases lining up with TRBD1. Germline V gene data show CDR1 as SGHTA and CDR2 as FQGNSA. The CDR3 extends over 14 amino acids. Trimming removed 5 bases from V and 8 bases from J; junction bases left unmatched: 8. CDR3 amino acids: CASSRDRRAEKLFF. For the CDR3, the DNA is TGTGCCAGCAGCCGGGACAGACGAGCGGAAAAACTGTTTTTT.